This T cell receptor beta chain derives from a study of blood T cell repertoires in COVID-19. Study background: There were acute and convalescent COVID-19 samples, and they came from the United States, Italy and Spain. Sample material is recorded as cDNA or gDNA derived from T cells, B-cell-depleted T cells, or PBMCs.

Per the original methods: Reference gene primer amplification in the assay estimated nucleated cell counts. Data came from immunoSEQ multiplex PCR; TCRdb stores just in-frame clones and leaves some out. From that table come the V and J calls and clone size; the DNA was used to work out D and trimming. The table records 120,000 or so clones, roughly 74% of them present only once. Germline CDR1 is MNHEY and CDR2 is SMNVEV (reference sequence). This CDR3 region has 13 residues. V lost 10 bases and J 8 bases, leaving 20 bases between the germline ends. The sequenced sample consisted of peripheral blood. The TCR was taken from a man between 60 and 75 years old with acute or convalescent COVID-19. The rearrangement links TRBV27 to TRBJ1-2; perhaps TRBD1 as D (6 bases). Written as DNA, the CDR3 is TGTGCCACCTTCACCTATGGGGGACACGGCTACACCTTC. Translating it yields CATFTYGGHGYTF.